The entry below describes one TCR beta chain. This specimen comes from a study of blood T cell repertoires in COVID-19. Study in general: Italy, Spain and the United States were the sources of the convalescent and acute COVID-19 samples. PBMCs, B-cell-depleted T cells, or T cells provided the cDNA or gDNA that made up the material.

Original analysis: Reference gene primer amplification in the assay estimated nucleated cell counts. Clones were read by immunoSEQ multiplex PCR, and TCRdb kept only the in-frame ones, dropping some. That table supplies the V and J calls and clone size; D and trimming were determined from the DNA. In the table there are roughly 140,000 clones, around 84% of which are singletons. Germline V gives CDR1 SGHTS, CDR2 YDEGEE. The CDR3 is made up of 14 amino acids. V was clipped by 5 bases and J by 5 bases; unmatched bases: 6. V is TRBV5-8 and J is TRBJ2-3; TRBD1 matches at 9 bases. This receptor was identified in a man between 65 and 85 years old with acute or convalescent COVID-19. Sequencing was done on a sample of peripheral blood. CDR3 coding DNA: TGTGCCAGCAGTATGGGACAGGGTTTAGATACGCAGTATTTT. Amino acids: CASSMGQGLDTQYF.